This T cell receptor (beta chain) was obtained from a study of T cells after yellow fever vaccination (dated by TCRdb to between 2017 and 2020). In terms of the full investigation: The SMART-Seq v4 Ultra Low Input RNA kit was used to prepare libraries from fractions with low cell numbers. To follow T-cell clones before and after primary and booster YFV17D yellow fever vaccination, bulk TCR alpha and beta repertoires were sequenced over time. Two healthy male donors made up the cohort, one aged 18 to 29 years and the other aged 30 to 40 years. Blood was collected at multiple timepoints before and after primary and secondary immunization, and bulk PBMC replicates and cell subsets were isolated. What the study reported, not specific to this receptor: The secondary T-cell response was weaker than the primary response but faster, peaking on day 5 instead of day 15. A small share of clonotypes was detected in both CD4 and CD8 compartments, with the overlap likely arising from convergent recombination. Because the study included only two donors, the extent to which the findings can be generalized is limited. Computational filtering was needed because FACS-sorted repertoires could contain abundant contaminating clonotypes from the bulk population. Most clones expanded after primary vaccination were re-detected after the booster (almost 97% of CD4 and 88% of CD8), suggesting broad memory maintenance.

TCR cDNA was made using 5'RACE template switching, a step that added a universal primer site and unique molecular identifiers. Priming of cDNA synthesis was performed from both the TCR alpha and TCR beta constant segments. Two PCR steps were used to amplify libraries, with sample barcodes and sequencing adapters being added in the second step. Sequencing of libraries was performed on Illumina HiSeq 2500 (2x100 bp) or NovaSeq (2x150 bp). Per the source publication's procedure: Demultiplexing of reads and collapsing into UMI consensus sequences were performed with MIGEC, and V(D)J alignment was carried out with MiXCR. Using edgeR on replicate PBMC samples, clonotypes were called vaccine-responding if FDR was below 0.01 and the log2 fold change was above 5 up to day 15. Bulk clonotypes were assigned CD4 or CD8 identity according to which sequenced CD4 or CD8 repertoire held them at higher abundance. Using fastp trimming at Q25 and MiXCR clonotype assembly, TCRdb reanalyzed the public sequencing data and kept in-frame beta chains. Every entry covers one CDR3 protein and lists the most common genes and DNA from its rows. TCRdb's processing, not the study's, gives the V and J calls here. The sample profile shows approximately 300,000 distinct CDR3 sequences; 6.5% to 8.5% of them were found once. Roughly 19% of the sample is taken by the ten largest.

The CDR3, cysteine through phenylalanine, is 13 amino acids long. Left in the record is the CDR3 DNA by itself, 39 bases read in frame from the first base. A distance of 8 bases separates the germline ends of V and J, which lose 3 bases and 0 bases respectively. Taken from the germline V gene (reference sequence), the CDR1 and CDR2 loops are DFQATT and SNEGSKA. Comment on this clonotype: No cognate antigen has been identified for it. No base-level quality is on record; no much larger clone is a single base apart.

In the paper's terms, the treatment or condition label means: live attenuated yellow fever vaccine strain. Two biological replicates of bulk PBMCs were collected at each blood-draw timepoint. PBMCs were isolated from peripheral blood using a standard Ficoll-Paque protocol. TriZol was used to extract RNA from bulk PBMCs, CD4 and CD8 fractions, and dextramer-positive and dextramer-negative fractions. This TCR came from a man between 18 and 29 years old who received the YFV17D yellow fever vaccine. The sequenced sample was PBMCs, obtained roughly 46 days after the first yellow fever vaccination. In this chain, TRBV20-1 is recombined with TRBJ1-2, with no confident D gene call. The DNA reads as follows: TGCAGTGCTAGCGTGCTAGCTAACTATGGCTACACCTTC. Its translation reads: CSASVLANYGYTF.